The 10 T cell receptor beta chains given below trace back to one sample, sequenced in a study of CD8+CD57+ T cells in acquired aplastic anemia. CD8+CD57+ cell expansion had been shown by flow cytometry in patients chosen for sequencing. Profiling that covered TCR beta VDJ and CDR3 relied on genomic DNA as its template. TCRdb itself ran the reads through MiXCR, one entry per CDR3 protein. The profile covers some 200,000 distinct CDR3 sequences, with less than 50% appearing a single time and about 1.7% taken by the ten largest. The sequencing sample was made of sorted CD4+, CD8+, or CD8+CD57+ T cells (not recorded which) from PBMCs. These receptors originate from a human donor with aplastic anemia.

This clonotype was picked up many times. This chain connects TRBV7-2 to TRBJ1-2; TRBD1 matches at 9 bases. This CDR3 is 14 amino acids long. The J segment lost 3 bases and the V segment lost 4 bases, leaving 3 bases of the junction unmatched. CDR1 is SGHTA and CDR2 is FQGNSA in the germline V gene. The CDR3 DNA is TGTGCCAGCAGCTCTGGACAGGGGTACTATGGCTACACCTTC. It encodes CASSSGQGYYGYTF.

The table lists this clonotype with a few counts. This chain joins TRBV18 and TRBJ1-2; a weak D match, TRBD1 (5 bases). Germline V gene lookup returns CDR1 KGHSH and CDR2 LQKENI. The CDR3 has 12 residues. Deletions cut 2 bases from V and 7 bases from J, with 8 bases between. The CDR3 nucleotides are TGTGCCAGCTCACCAAACGGGGGTGGCTACACCTTC. Amino acid sequence: CASSPNGGGYTF.

Only a few counts were recorded for this clonotype. The V call is TRBV2, the J call TRBJ2-1; unclear D gene. Germline V gene data show CDR1 as SNHLY and CDR2 as FYNNEI. V lost 2 bases and J lost 4, with 6 bases in between. This CDR3 region has 13 residues. DNA for the CDR3: TGTGCCAGCAGTGAAAGAGCATACAATGAGCAGTTCTTC. Translation: CASSERAYNEQFF. The full variable domain, with the rest looked up from reference TRBV2 and TRBJ2-1, is EPEVTQTPSHQVTQMGQEVILRCVPISNHLYFYWYRQILGQKVEFLVSFYNNEISEKSEIFDDQFSVERPDGSNFTLKIRSTKLEDSAMYFCASSERAYNEQFFGPGTRLTVL.

This chain uses TRBV25-1 with TRBJ1-4; D call uncertain. The CDR3 has 13 amino acids. The V and J ends lost 1 base and 10 bases respectively, with 10 bases between them. Germline CDR1 reads MGHDK; CDR2 reads SYGVNS. In DNA, the CDR3 is TGTGCCAGCAGTGAATCAACCGGTGTAAAACTGTTTTTT. It codes for CASSESTGVKLFF.

The genes are TRBV24-1 and TRBJ1-5; D not resolved. CDR1 KGHDR and CDR2 SFDVKD come from the germline V gene. V lost 7 bases and J lost 6, with 12 bases in between. The CDR3 totals 13 residues. CDR3 sequence: CATSADGPQPQHF. The CDR3 DNA reads TGTGCCACCAGCGCCGACGGGCCTCAGCCCCAGCATTTT.

The V call is TRBV24-1, the J call TRBJ2-1; 9 nucleotides align to TRBD2. The CDR3 is 15 residues long. V was clipped by 0 bases and J by 9 bases; unmatched bases: 5. The germline gives CDR1 KGHDR, CDR2 SFDVKD. CDR3 sequence: CATSDLAGGPSEQFF. As DNA, the CDR3 is TGTGCCACCAGTGATTTGGCGGGAGGGCCTTCTGAGCAGTTCTTC.

This clonotype was detected many times. The chain joins TRBV7-9 to TRBJ1-2; D might be TRBD1 (6 bases). CDR1 SEHNR and CDR2 FQNEAQ come from the germline V gene (reference sequence). V was trimmed by 5 bases and J by 4 bases, leaving 11 bases between them. This CDR3 contains 13 residues. CDR3 DNA sequence: TGTGCCAGCAGCCCGGACAGCCTCTATGGCTACACCTTC. Protein product: CASSPDSLYGYTF. The variable domain in full, with the rest retrieved from reference TRBV7-9 and TRBJ1-2, is DTGVSQNPRHKITKRGQNVTFRCDPISEHNRLYWYRQTLGQGPEFLTYFQNEAQLEKSRLLSDRFSAERPKGSFSTLEIQRTEQGDSAMYLCASSPDSLYGYTFGSGTRLTVV.

The sample holds many counts of this clonotype. The chain couples TRBV20-1 to TRBJ1-2, with D possibly TRBD1 on 6 matching bases. With 3 bases removed from V and 3 bases from J, the gap between germline ends came to 11 bases. CDR1 is DFQATT, CDR2 SNEGSKA, per germline (reference sequence). There are 13 residues in the CDR3. This chain's CDR3 is CSASPGVYYGYTF. CDR3 DNA: TGCAGTGCTAGTCCAGGGGTTTACTATGGCTACACCTTC.

This clonotype occurred many times. The chain links TRBV29-1 to TRBJ2-7, with 10 bases aligning to TRBD1. The junction had 4 bases not matched to a gene; V was cut back by 5 bases and J by 0 bases. CDR1 is SQVTM and CDR2 is ANQGSEA in the germline V gene. The CDR3 runs to 14 residues. CDR3 amino acids: CSVWGTGVSYEQYF. In nucleotides, the CDR3 is TGCAGCGTTTGGGGGACAGGGGTCTCCTACGAGCAGTACTTC.

The rearrangement joins TRBV10-3 to TRBJ1-1, with 12 bases identical to TRBD1. Germline trimming cut 5 bases from V and 4 bases from J; bases unmatched to any gene: 5. The CDR3 has 15 residues. The V gene's germline CDR1 is ENHRY and CDR2 SYGVKD. The CDR3 is CAISFPGQGATEAFF. The CDR3 region has the DNA TGTGCCATCAGTTTCCCGGGACAGGGGGCCACTGAAGCTTTCTTT.